The 27 T cell receptor beta chains below were found in one sample sequenced in a study of regulatory T cells in long-lasting Graves disease. Regarding time point: newly diagnosed GD, antithyroid drugs for less than 3 months. There was RNA extracted from PBMCs, and the TCR library was made from it. For TCR beta, libraries came from iRepertoire HTBI primers and Arm-PCR of CDR3 regions. TCRdb re-called the multiplex PCR reads through MiXCR, storing one row per CDR3 protein. Of 500,000 or so distinct CDR3 sequences in the sample, about 15% are singletons; the top ten hold approximately 19%. These same data were also listed under a study on T cells in Graves' hyperthyroidism and ophthalmopathy.

The source material was peripheral blood mononuclear cells (PBMCs), sampled at new diagnosis, from a patient treated with antithyroid drugs. The receptors originated from a woman between 45 and 60 years old with Graves disease.

This chain joins TRBV20-1 and TRBJ2-1; 8 nucleotides line up with TRBD2. The CDR3 totals 13 residues. V dropped 4 bases and J dropped 7; count of bases not matched to a gene: 6. Germline V gene lookup returns CDR1 DFQATT and CDR2 SNEGSKA (reference sequence). The CDR3 region is CSAISGNLNEQFF. The DNA for the CDR3 is TGCAGTGCTATTAGCGGGAATTTGAATGAGCAGTTCTTC.

The table lists this clonotype with many counts. V gene TRBV6-5 combines with J gene TRBJ2-1, with 12 bases that match TRBD2. The V gene end was trimmed by 0 bases and the J gene end by 5 bases; junction bases not matched to a gene: 5. The length of the CDR3 is 17 residues. Germline CDR1 and CDR2: MNHEY and SVGAGI. CDR3: CASSYSRLAGVDNEQFF. The DNA of the CDR3 is TGTGCCAGCAGTTACTCTCGACTAGCGGGAGTAGACAATGAGCAGTTCTTC.

The chain combines TRBV10-3 with TRBJ2-5; a possible D gene is TRBD1 (5 bases). Germline loops: CDR1 ENHRY, CDR2 SYGVKD. V lost 2 bases and J 4 bases, leaving 8 bases between the germline ends. CDR3 length equals 13 residues. The DNA of the CDR3 is TGTGCCATCAGTGAGGAGCAGGGAGAGACCCAGTACTTC. It translates to CAISEEQGETQYF.

This clonotype showed up many times. The gene calls are TRBV3-1 and TRBJ2-7; tentatively, D is TRBD1 (5 bases). Trimming left V 3 bases short and J 1 base short, with 10 bases between. The CDR3 extends over 14 amino acids. The germline CDR1 and CDR2 sequences are LGHDT and YNNKEL (reference sequence). CDR3 in amino acids: CASSQGLGSYEQYF. DNA for the CDR3: TGTGCCAGCAGCCAGGGGCTGGGATCCTACGAGCAGTACTTC.

Turning to this clonotype: A read error may explain this, as a much larger clone is one base away. The rearrangement joins TRBV27 to TRBJ1-5, with unresolved D. Trimming removed 2 bases from V and 6 bases from J, with 8 bases in between. CDR3 length: 13 residues. Germline V gene lookup returns CDR1 MNHEY and CDR2 SMNVEV (reference sequence). CDR3 nucleotides: TGTGCCAGCAGTTTAATGGGGAGTCAGCCCCAGCATTTT. Protein sequence: CASSLMGSQPQHF.

This clonotype was seen repeatedly, ten times or more. The rearrangement uses TRBV14 and TRBJ2-1, with 11 bases that match TRBD2. Germline V gene sequence: CDR1 SGHDN, CDR2 FVKESK. V dropped 5 bases and J dropped 3; count of bases not matched to a gene: 6. This CDR3 is built from 16 residues. The CDR3 protein is CASSTPLAGDYNEQFF. The CDR3 bases are TGTGCCAGCAGCACACCACTAGCGGGAGACTACAATGAGCAGTTCTTC.

The sample holds many counts of this clonotype. The chain has TRBV5-6 and TRBJ2-1, with unresolved D. Trimming left V 0 bases short and J 7 bases short, with 5 bases between. The CDR3 is 12 amino acids. Germline CDR1 reads SGHDT; CDR2 reads YYEEEE. The CDR3: CASSLAWNEQFF. The CDR3 DNA reads TGTGCCAGCAGCTTGGCCTGGAATGAGCAGTTCTTC.

As concerns this clonotype: An end of the junction does not agree with germline; a read error may underlie this. The chain joins TRBV9 to TRBJ2-4; D possibly corresponds to TRBD1 (5 bases). This CDR3 contains 16 residues. Germline-derived CDR1 and CDR2 are SGDLS and YYNGEE. CDR3 in amino acids: CASSAEGDGSKNLQYF. CDR3 nucleotides: TGTGCCAGCAGCGCTGAAGGGGATGGGTCCAAAAACCTTCAGTACTTC.

This clonotype occurred many times. CDR3 in DNA: TGTGCCAGCAGTTTTGGGAGACAGGGGTACACCGGGGAGCTGTTTTTT. Translating it yields CASSFGRQGYTGELFF. The chain is built from TRBV12-3 or TRBV12-4 and TRBJ2-2, with 8 bases identical to TRBD1. The trim removed 3 bases at V and 3 bases at J, leaving 6 bases unmatched. The CDR3 sequence is 16 residues long.

Of note for this clonotype: This may come from a read error, since a much larger clone is one base off. The chain carries TRBV2 and TRBJ2-3, with a possible D match to TRBD1 (6 bases). The CDR3 contains 13 residues. Trimming took off 8 bases at V and 9 bases at J, with 18 bases between the two ends. Germline V gene data show CDR1 as SNHLY and CDR2 as FYNNEI. The CDR3 here is CASGSTGQETQYF. The CDR3, as DNA: TGTGCCAGCGGTTCCACGGGACAAGAAACGCAGTATTTT.

The chain uses TRBV7-2 and TRBJ2-1, with 7 bases identical to TRBD2. The germline gives CDR1 SGHTA, CDR2 FQGNSA. J was trimmed by 7 bases and V by 1 base; bases with no gene match: 7. CDR3 length: 15 amino acids. CDR3 DNA: TGTGCCAGCAGCTTAGAGGAGACTAGCCGGAATGAGCAGTTCTTC. It codes for CASSLEETSRNEQFF.

This clonotype was counted only a few times. V and J are TRBV12-3 or TRBV12-4 and TRBJ2-5; a possible D gene is TRBD1 (8 bases). Trimming pared 4 bases from V and 5 bases from J, leaving 14 bases between. The CDR3 consists of 14 residues. Here the CDR3 DNA reads TGTGCCAGCAGTTCCAACAGGGGGGGGGAGACCCAGTACTTC. Translation: CASSSNRGGETQYF.

In this sample, this clonotype turned up a few times. The chain combines TRBV4-2 with TRBJ1-2; D remains ambiguous. The V and J ends lost 1 base and 0 bases respectively, with 6 bases between them. Germline V gene lookup returns CDR1 LGHNA and CDR2 YNFKEQ. This CDR3 comprises 14 residues. The CDR3 bases are TGTGCCAGCAGCCAAGTGGGGACTAACTATGGCTACACCTTC. Protein sequence: CASSQVGTNYGYTF.

This clonotype has ten or more counts. This rearrangement joins TRBV28 to TRBJ1-2; 7 bases fit TRBD1. The junction had 3 bases not matched to a gene; V was cut back by 6 bases and J by 2 bases. The CDR3 runs to 13 residues. CDR1 and CDR2 from the germline V gene are MDHEN and SYDVKM. CDR3 bases: TGTGCCAGCAGCTTGGGACAGAACTATGGCTACACCTTC. This codes for CASSLGQNYGYTF.

This clonotype was observed many times. In DNA form, the CDR3 reads TGTGCCACCCTCCCCCCCGGGGGCAATGAGCAGTTCTTC. Translation: CATLPPGGNEQFF. This chain connects TRBV6-1 to TRBJ2-1, with D possibly TRBD2 on 6 matching bases. The V and J ends lost 10 bases and 6 bases respectively, with 16 bases between them. The germline gives CDR1 MNHNS, CDR2 SASEGT. The CDR3 runs to 13 residues.

This clonotype was counted many times. The chain is built from TRBV3-1 and TRBJ1-1, with 7 bases fitting TRBD1. V lost 6 bases and J lost 3; bases outside the gene matches: 7. Germline V CDR1 and CDR2: LGHDT, YNNKEL (reference sequence). This CDR3 comprises 14 residues. The CDR3 sequence: CASRADDRDTEAFF. The CDR3 DNA reads TGTGCCAGCAGGGCTGACGACAGGGACACTGAAGCTTTCTTT.

The chain is built from TRBV7-9 and TRBJ2-5; 7 bases are a match to TRBD1. Trimming removed 7 bases from V and 4 bases from J; junction bases left unmatched: 15. The CDR3 is 16 residues long. Germline V gives CDR1 SEHNR, CDR2 FQNEAQ (reference sequence). The chain's CDR3 is CASTLFETGYSETQYF. Here the CDR3 DNA reads TGTGCCAGCACCCTGTTTGAGACAGGGTACTCAGAGACCCAGTACTTC.

V usage is TRBV24-1 and J usage is TRBJ2-3, with D perhaps TRBD2 (5 bases). Deletions cut 7 bases from V and 5 bases from J, with 9 bases between. The CDR3 totals 12 residues. Germline V gene sequence: CDR1 KGHDR, CDR2 SFDVKD. CDR3 in DNA: TGTGCCACCAGGGACTCTCTAGATACGCAGTATTTT. This translates into CATRDSLDTQYF.

This clonotype turned up a few times. This chain links TRBV4-1 with TRBJ2-2; perhaps TRBD2 as D (6 bases). The length of the CDR3 is 16 residues. V was pared by 3 bases and J by 3 bases, with 14 bases between. The germline V gene has CDR1 MGHRA and CDR2 YSYEKL. The CDR3 region has the DNA TGCGCCAGCAGCCATACGACTAGTATTCACACCGGGGAGCTGTTTTTT. Protein sequence: CASSHTTSIHTGELFF.

This clonotype occurred many times. The gene calls are TRBV30 and TRBJ2-7; the D gene is possibly TRBD2 (6 bases). V lost 4 bases to trimming and J lost 0 bases, with 7 bases between them. CDR3 length: 12 amino acids. CDR1 and CDR2 (germline): GTSNPN, SVGIG (reference sequence). The CDR3 region has the DNA TGTGCCTGGAAGGGACTCTCCTACGAGCAGTACTTC. Amino acid sequence: CAWKGLSYEQYF. Full variable domain (missing parts from reference TRBV30 and TRBJ2-7): SQTIHQWPATLVQPVGSPLSLECTVEGTSNPNLYWYRQAAGRGLQLLFYSVGIGQISSEVPQNLSASRPQDRQFILSSKKLLLSDSGFYLCAWKGLSYEQYFGPGTRLTVT.

Ten or more counts support this clonotype. The rearrangement uses TRBV30 and TRBJ2-1; tentatively, D is TRBD1 (5 bases). In germline, CDR1 is GTSNPN, CDR2 SVGIG (reference sequence). This CDR3 comprises 13 residues. Between the trimmed V and J ends, which lost 0 bases and 10 bases, there was a span of 13 bases. CDR3 nucleotides: TGTGCCTGGAGTGTCCGCCTTAGGGGAGAGCAGTTCTTC. The encoded protein is CAWSVRLRGEQFF.

This clonotype was recorded at least ten times. The chain carries TRBV7-9 and TRBJ2-3; D call uncertain. The CDR3 contains 16 residues. The V end was cut by 5 bases, the J end by 3 bases, with 18 bases between. The germline CDR1 and CDR2 sequences are SEHNR and FQNEAQ (reference sequence). The CDR3 is CASSGVGRLGTDTQYF. DNA for the CDR3: TGTGCCAGCAGCGGAGTAGGGCGTCTCGGGACAGATACGCAGTATTTT.

This clonotype was observed at least ten times. The V call is TRBV12-3 or TRBV12-4, the J call TRBJ2-1; TRBD2 matches at 10 bases. This CDR3 comprises 16 residues. V lost 4 bases, J lost 1 base, and 4 bases stayed unmatched. The CDR3 DNA reads TGTGCCAGCAGTTATACTAGCGGGATATCCTACAATGAGCAGTTCTTC. This encodes CASSYTSGISYNEQFF.

This clonotype was counted ten times or more. This sequence joins TRBV11-2 and TRBJ2-7; no reliable D call. CDR3 length equals 14 residues. With 1 base removed from V and 2 bases from J, the gap between germline ends came to 9 bases. Germline CDR1 is SGHAT and CDR2 is FQNNGV. The CDR3 region has the DNA TGTGCCAGCAGCTTAGTCGCCGCTACCTACGAGCAGTACTTC. This encodes CASSLVAATYEQYF.

This clonotype was counted at least ten times. V is TRBV5-1 and J is TRBJ1-6; tentative D call: TRBD1 (5 bases). The CDR3 contains 15 residues. The ends were cut back, 4 bases at V and 3 bases at J, with 11 bases in the middle. CDR1 is SGHRS and CDR2 is YFSETQ in the germline V gene. This CDR3 reads CASSGGTVYNSPLHF. DNA of the CDR3: TGCGCCAGCAGCGGAGGGACGGTCTATAATTCACCCCTCCACTTT.

The V call is TRBV2, the J call TRBJ2-1; the D gene is possibly TRBD2 (6 bases). Germline assignment: CDR1 SNHLY and CDR2 FYNNEI. The CDR3 spans 13 residues. V was clipped by 6 bases and J by 4 bases, with 10 bases between them. Written as DNA, the CDR3 is TGTGCCAGCAGCGTGGACTATTACAATGAGCAGTTCTTC. Protein sequence: CASSVDYYNEQFF.

This chain uses TRBV20-1 with TRBJ2-5; the D is unclear. The V and J ends lost 6 bases and 0 bases respectively, with 5 bases between them. The CDR3 extends over 11 amino acids. Germline values: CDR1 DFQATT, CDR2 SNEGSKA (reference sequence). DNA for the CDR3: TGCAGTGCGGATCACCAAGAGACCCAGTACTTC. Its translation is CSADHQETQYF.